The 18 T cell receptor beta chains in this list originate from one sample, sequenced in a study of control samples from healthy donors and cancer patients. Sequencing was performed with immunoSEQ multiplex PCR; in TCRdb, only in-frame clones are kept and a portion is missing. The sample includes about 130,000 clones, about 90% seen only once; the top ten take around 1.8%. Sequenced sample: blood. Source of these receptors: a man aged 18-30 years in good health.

CDR3 region: CASSQGRLSYEQYF. CDR3 bases: TGTGCCAGCAGCCAAGGAAGACTCTCCTACGAGCAGTACTTC. The chain combines TRBV3-1 (or the pseudogene TRBV3-2) with TRBJ2-7; D gene unclear. Germline CDR1 and CDR2: LGHDT and YNNKEL (reference sequence). The CDR3 has 14 residues. The germline V and J ends were trimmed by 1 base and 0 bases, with 7 bases remaining between them.

The CDR3 nucleotides are TGCGCCAGCAGCCCTCCGGGACAGGGCTACGAGCAGTACTTC. Its protein product is CASSPPGQGYEQYF. The chain recombines TRBV4-1 with TRBJ2-7; 9 bases agree with TRBD1. This CDR3 contains 14 residues. J was trimmed by 3 bases and V by 4 bases; bases with no gene match: 4. Germline V gene data show CDR1 as MGHRA and CDR2 as YSYEKL.

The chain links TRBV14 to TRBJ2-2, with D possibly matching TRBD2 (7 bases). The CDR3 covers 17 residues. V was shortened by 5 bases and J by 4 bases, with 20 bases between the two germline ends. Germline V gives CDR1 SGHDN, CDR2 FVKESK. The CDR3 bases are TGTGCCAGCAGCAGACCTATGCGGGGGCTAGGCACCGGGGAGCTGTTTTTT. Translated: CASSRPMRGLGTGELFF.

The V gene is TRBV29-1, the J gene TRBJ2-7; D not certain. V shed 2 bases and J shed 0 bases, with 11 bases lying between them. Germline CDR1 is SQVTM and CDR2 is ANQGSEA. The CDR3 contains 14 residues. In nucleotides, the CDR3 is TGCAGCGTTGAATCCCCCTACAGCTCCTACGAGCAGTACTTC. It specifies CSVESPYSSYEQYF.

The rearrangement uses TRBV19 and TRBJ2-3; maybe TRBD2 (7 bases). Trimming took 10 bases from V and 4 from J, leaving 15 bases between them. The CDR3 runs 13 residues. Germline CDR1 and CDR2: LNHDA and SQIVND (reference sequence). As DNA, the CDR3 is TGTGCCACTAAGGGGGGGGTCGCAGATACGCAGTATTTT. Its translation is CATKGGVADTQYF.

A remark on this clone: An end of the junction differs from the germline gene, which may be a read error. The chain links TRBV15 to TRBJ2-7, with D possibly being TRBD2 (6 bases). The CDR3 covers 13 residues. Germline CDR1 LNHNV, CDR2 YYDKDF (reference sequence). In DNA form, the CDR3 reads TGTGCCACCAGCAGAGAGGAGGGGCAGTCCTGGCACTTC. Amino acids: CATSREEGQSWHF.

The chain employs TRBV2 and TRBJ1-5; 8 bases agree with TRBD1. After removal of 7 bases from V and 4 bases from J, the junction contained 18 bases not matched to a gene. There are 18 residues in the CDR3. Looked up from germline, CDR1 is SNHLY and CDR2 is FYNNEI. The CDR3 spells CASKPERVTGAENQPQHF. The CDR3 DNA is TGTGCCAGCAAGCCGGAGAGGGTGACAGGGGCGGAGAATCAGCCCCAGCATTTT. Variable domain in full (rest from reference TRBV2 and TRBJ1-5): EPEVTQTPSHQVTQMGQEVILRCVPISNHLYFYWYRQILGQKVEFLVSFYNNEISEKSEIFDDQFSVERPDGSNFTLKIRSTKLEDSAMYFCASKPERVTGAENQPQHFGDGTRLSIL.

The DNA for the CDR3 is TGTGCCAGCAGCTTAGTGACAGGCAATAGCAATCAGCCCCAGCATTTT. This sequence encodes CASSLVTGNSNQPQHF. The chain couples TRBV7-8 to TRBJ1-5, with D possibly being TRBD1 (6 bases). Germline lookup yields CDR1 SGHVS and CDR2 FQNEAQ. The CDR3 is 16 amino acids. Trimming shortened V by 1 base and J by 0 bases, and 10 bases separated the two germline ends.

The DNA of the CDR3 is TGTGCCAGCAGCCTACCCGGGATCTACGAGCAGTACTTC. Translation gives CASSLPGIYEQYF. The rearrangement joins TRBV7-9 to TRBJ2-7, with D maybe TRBD2 (5 bases). This CDR3 is built from 13 residues. The V end lost 5 bases, the J end lost 3 bases, and 11 bases lay between the germline ends. Germline V gene lookup returns CDR1 SEHNR and CDR2 FQNEAQ (reference sequence).

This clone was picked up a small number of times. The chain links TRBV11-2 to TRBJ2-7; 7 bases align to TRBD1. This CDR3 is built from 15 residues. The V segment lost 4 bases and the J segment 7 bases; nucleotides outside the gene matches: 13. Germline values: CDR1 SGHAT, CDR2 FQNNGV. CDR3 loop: CASSSDVTGFGEQYF. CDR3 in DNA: TGTGCCAGCAGCTCAGACGTGACAGGGTTTGGGGAGCAGTACTTC.

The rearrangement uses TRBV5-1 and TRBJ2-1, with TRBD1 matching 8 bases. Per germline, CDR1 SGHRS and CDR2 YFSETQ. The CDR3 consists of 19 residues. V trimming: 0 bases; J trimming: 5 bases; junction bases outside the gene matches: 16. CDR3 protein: CASSLGLGRTGPWDNEQFF. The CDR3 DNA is TGCGCCAGCAGCTTGGGCCTTGGTAGGACAGGGCCGTGGGACAATGAGCAGTTCTTC.

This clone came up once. The CDR3 spells CASSSTGTGARGAQHF. DNA for the CDR3: TGTGCCAGCAGTTCCACCGGGACAGGGGCCCGCGGAGCCCAGCATTTT. The chain is built from TRBV27 and TRBJ1-5; 10 bases align to TRBD1. With V trimmed by 4 bases and J by 11 bases, 14 bases remained unmatched. The CDR3 loop spans 16 amino acids. Germline V CDR1 and CDR2: MNHEY, SMNVEV (reference sequence).

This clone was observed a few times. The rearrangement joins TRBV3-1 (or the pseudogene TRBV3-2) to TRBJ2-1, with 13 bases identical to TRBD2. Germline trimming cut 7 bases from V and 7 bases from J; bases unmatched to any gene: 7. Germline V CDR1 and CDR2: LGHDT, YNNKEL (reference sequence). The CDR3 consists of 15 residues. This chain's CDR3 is CASTPGLAGINEQFF. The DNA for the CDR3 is TGTGCCAGCACCCCGGGACTAGCGGGGATTAATGAGCAGTTCTTC.

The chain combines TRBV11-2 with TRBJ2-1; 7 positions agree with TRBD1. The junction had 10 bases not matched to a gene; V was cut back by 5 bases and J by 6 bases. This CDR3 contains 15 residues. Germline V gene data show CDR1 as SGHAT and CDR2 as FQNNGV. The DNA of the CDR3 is TGTGCCAGCAGCCAACGGCCCACAGGGGCCAATGAGCAGTTCTTC. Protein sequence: CASSQRPTGANEQFF. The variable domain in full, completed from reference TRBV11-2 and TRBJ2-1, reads EAGVAQSPRYKIIEKRQSVAFWCNPISGHATLYWYQQILGQGPKLLIQFQNNGVVDDSQLPKDRFSAERLKGVDSTLKIQPAKLEDSAVYLCASSQRPTGANEQFFGPGTRLTVL.

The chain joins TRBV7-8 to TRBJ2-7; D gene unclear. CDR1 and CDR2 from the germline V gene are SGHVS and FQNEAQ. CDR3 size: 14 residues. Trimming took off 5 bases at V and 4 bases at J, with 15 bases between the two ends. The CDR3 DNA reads TGTGCCAGCAGCCCTATCGGTCGTCGATACGAGCAGTACTTC. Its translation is CASSPIGRRYEQYF.

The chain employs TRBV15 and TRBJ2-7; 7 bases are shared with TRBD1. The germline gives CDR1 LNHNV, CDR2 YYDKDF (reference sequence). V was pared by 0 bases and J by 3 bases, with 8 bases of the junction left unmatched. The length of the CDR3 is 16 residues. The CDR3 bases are TGTGCCACCAGCAGAGATGTAGGACAGGACGTCTACGAGCAGTACTTC. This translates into CATSRDVGQDVYEQYF.

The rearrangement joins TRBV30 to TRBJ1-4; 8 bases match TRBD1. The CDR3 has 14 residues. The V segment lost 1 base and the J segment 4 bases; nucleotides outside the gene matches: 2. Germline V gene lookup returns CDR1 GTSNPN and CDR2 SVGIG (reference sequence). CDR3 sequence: CAWSGQGYNEKLFF. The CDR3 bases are TGTGCCTGGAGTGGACAGGGGTATAATGAAAAACTGTTTTTT.

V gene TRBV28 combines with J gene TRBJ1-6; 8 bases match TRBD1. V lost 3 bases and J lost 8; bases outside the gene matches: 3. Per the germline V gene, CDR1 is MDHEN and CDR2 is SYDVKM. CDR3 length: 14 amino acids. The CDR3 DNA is TGTGCCAGCAGTTTGCAGGGGGCAGATTCACCCCTCCACTTT. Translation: CASSLQGADSPLHF.